Sequencing of this TCR beta chain was carried out in a study of early T cells in non-severe SARS-CoV-2 infection. Background on the study: Unsorted whole-blood RNA was sequenced in bulk, leaving chains unpaired. Whole-study results and caveats: Private and CD4 specificities were missed by VDJdb matching, skewed to anti-spike CD8.

Attached unique molecular identifiers marked individual cDNA molecules. TCRdb reprocessed the 5' RACE reads with MiXCR, giving one entry per CDR3 protein. The repertoire has about 68,000 distinct CDR3 sequences, roughly 11% of them found once; the top ten carry 6.4%. Germline V gives CDR1 SGHAT, CDR2 FQDESV (reference sequence). Trimming left V 3 bases short and J 4 bases short, with 7 bases between. The CDR3 sequence is 12 residues long. This clonotype was seen once. Antigen unknown. Sequenced material: whole blood. V and J are TRBV11-1 and TRBJ2-7; no definite D call. The receptor was derived from an adult who was a healthcare worker with PCR-confirmed SARS-CoV-2 infection or an uninfected control (not recorded which). For the CDR3, the DNA is TGTGCCAGCAGCTTGATCATTTACGAGCAGTACTTC. Translating it yields CASSLIIYEQYF.